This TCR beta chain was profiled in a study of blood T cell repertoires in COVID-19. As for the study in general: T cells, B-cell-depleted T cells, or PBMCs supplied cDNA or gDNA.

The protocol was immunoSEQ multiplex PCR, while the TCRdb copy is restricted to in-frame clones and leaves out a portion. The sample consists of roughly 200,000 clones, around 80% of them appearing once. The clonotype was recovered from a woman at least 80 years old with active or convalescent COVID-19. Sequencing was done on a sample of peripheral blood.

The CDR3 nucleotides are TGTGCCAGCACCAGCGGGGGGGGACGGACCCAGTACTTC. It specifies CASTSGGGRTQYF. The V call is TRBV5-4, the J call TRBJ2-5; 10 bases map to TRBD2. The V gene's germline CDR1 is SGHNT and CDR2 YYREEE (reference sequence). The CDR3 sequence is 13 residues long. V trimming: 6 bases; J trimming: 7 bases; junction bases outside the gene matches: 6.